The 19 T cell receptor beta chains listed next were all sequenced from one sample in a study of human T cells and chemical hapten exposure. One entry per CDR3 protein results from TCRdb running MiXCR on the RACE reads. The sample lists about 180,000 distinct CDR3 sequences, 30% occurring once. Time point in this sample: pre-sensitization, week 0. The treatment was: therapeutic diphenylcyclopropenone sensitization with weekly scalp DPC. The specimen was whole blood, collected in connection with sensitization to the hapten diphenylcyclopropenone (DPC). These receptor sequences come from a woman aged 25 to 39 with alopecia areata. Some clones in this sample may be carry-over from other donors' samples.

The gene calls are TRBV10-3 and TRBJ2-7, with 12 bases aligning to TRBD1. CDR3 length: 14 amino acids. The junction had 6 bases not matched to a gene; V was cut back by 6 bases and J by 6 bases. The germline CDR1 and CDR2 sequences are ENHRY and SYGVKD. The CDR3 loop is CAIRPGTGGGEQYF. The CDR3 DNA reads as TGTGCCATCAGGCCCGGGACAGGGGGCGGCGAGCAGTACTTC.

The sample holds a few counts of this clonotype. The chain links TRBV7-2 to TRBJ1-1; no clear D gene. Germline assignment: CDR1 SGHTA and CDR2 FQGNSA. V dropped 3 bases and J dropped 4 bases, with 12 bases sitting between them. The CDR3 sequence is 14 residues long. CDR3 protein: CASSFKLQATEAFF. CDR3 DNA: TGTGCCAGCAGCTTCAAACTCCAGGCCACTGAAGCTTTCTTT.

The gene calls are TRBV6-5 and TRBJ2-7; TRBD1 agrees at 8 bases. CDR1 and CDR2 (germline): MNHEY, SVGAGI. This CDR3 region has 14 residues. Trimming removed 6 bases from V and 0 bases from J; junction bases left unmatched: 4. CDR3 in DNA: TGTGCCAGCAGGACAGGGGCGCTCTCCTACGAGCAGTACTTC. Translated, it gives CASRTGALSYEQYF.

This clonotype was seen more than once but under ten times. The chain carries TRBV2 and TRBJ1-2; 7 bases are a match to TRBD1. The CDR3 length is 14 residues. Germline V gene lookup returns CDR1 SNHLY and CDR2 FYNNEI. V lost 5 bases to trimming and J lost 4 bases; unmatched junction nucleotides: 7. This CDR3 is CASSNGQVAYGYTF. The CDR3 coding sequence is TGTGCCAGCAGTAACGGACAGGTAGCCTATGGCTACACCTTC.

This clonotype turned up a few times. The J gene is TRBJ1-4, the V gene TRBV18; D is perhaps TRBD1 (5 bases). Per the germline V gene, CDR1 is KGHSH and CDR2 is LQKENI. V was clipped by 0 bases and J by 7 bases, with 9 bases between them. This CDR3 contains 14 residues. The CDR3 DNA is TGTGCCAGCTCACCACCGGTGGGGCGTGAAAAACTGTTTTTT. Translated, it gives CASSPPVGREKLFF.

This clonotype has only a few counts. The chain joins TRBV21-1 to TRBJ1-3. TRBV21-1 is a recognized pseudogene. This CDR3 comprises 10 residues. CDR3 in DNA: TGTGCCGGCAGTGGAAACACCATATATTTT. It specifies CAGSGNTIYF.

This clonotype came up a few times. This chain connects TRBV4-3 to TRBJ2-1; D remains ambiguous. Germline-derived CDR1 and CDR2 are LGHNA and YSLEER. The CDR3 spans 13 residues. The germline V and J ends were trimmed by 0 bases and 4 bases, with 4 bases remaining between them. The CDR3 DNA sequence: TGCGCCAGCAGCCAAGATGAATACAATGAGCAGTTCTTC. Amino acids: CASSQDEYNEQFF.

The rearrangement links TRBV29-1 to TRBJ2-1, with 9 nucleotides matching TRBD1. CDR3 length: 13 residues. Germline V CDR1 and CDR2: SQVTM, ANQGSEA. The V gene end was trimmed by 5 bases and the J gene end by 7 bases; junction bases not matched to a gene: 6. The CDR3 region has the DNA TGCAGCGTTTCCGGGACAGGGTTTAATGAGCAGTTCTTC. Translating it yields CSVSGTGFNEQFF.

This clonotype was seen more than once but under ten times. In DNA form, the CDR3 reads TGTGCCAGCGTACCCGGGACAGGATGGAACGTCCTGACTTTC. Amino acid sequence: CASVPGTGWNVLTF. This rearrangement joins TRBV28 to TRBJ2-6; TRBD1 agrees at 8 bases. Germline CDR1 reads MDHEN; CDR2 reads SYDVKM. This CDR3 contains 14 residues. V shed 8 bases, J shed 10 bases, and the junction held 10 bases outside the gene matches.

J is TRBJ2-3 and V is TRBV2, with 9 bases aligning to TRBD2. The germline V gene encodes CDR1 SNHLY and CDR2 FYNNEI. J gave up 3 bases and V 4 bases, and 11 bases lay outside the gene matches. The CDR3 covers 17 residues. Here the CDR3 reads CASSVQGPLAGTDTQYF. As DNA, the CDR3 is TGTGCCAGCAGTGTGCAGGGTCCTCTAGCGGGAACAGATACGCAGTATTTT.

This clonotype was seen a handful of times. CDR3 region: CASSQDSDFGNTIYF. The DNA for the CDR3 is TGTGCCAGCAGCCAAGATTCTGACTTTGGAAACACCATATATTTT. The chain employs TRBV4-2 and TRBJ1-3; D not resolved. Trimming cost V 0 bases and J 3 bases, with 9 bases left between them. This CDR3 has 15 amino acids. From germline, CDR1 is LGHNA and CDR2 YNFKEQ.

The chain recombines TRBV5-1 with TRBJ2-2, with 7 bases that match TRBD1. V trimming: 1 base; J trimming: 2 bases; junction bases outside the gene matches: 8. The CDR3 covers 17 residues. Germline V lookup: CDR1 SGHRS, CDR2 YFSETQ. In DNA form, the CDR3 reads TGCGCCAGCAGCTTGTCACCCGGGACAGCCAACACCGGGGAGCTGTTTTTT. Amino acids: CASSLSPGTANTGELFF.

The CDR3 loop is CASSQPPGQTANYGYTF. CDR3 DNA sequence: TGTGCCAGCAGCCAACCTCCCGGCCAGACGGCTAACTATGGCTACACCTTC. The rearrangement uses TRBV4-2 and TRBJ1-2; D not certain. The germline V gene encodes CDR1 LGHNA and CDR2 YNFKEQ. Trimming cost V 2 bases and J 0 bases, with 16 bases left between them. The CDR3 consists of 17 residues.

V usage is TRBV5-1 and J usage is TRBJ2-1; 11 nucleotides agree with TRBD2. Trimming took 3 bases from V and 3 from J; bases not matched to a gene: 11. Germline values: CDR1 SGHRS, CDR2 YFSETQ. The CDR3 sequence is 18 residues long. CDR3 residues: CASSWTGTGTSGYNEQFF. The DNA for the CDR3 is TGCGCCAGCAGCTGGACAGGGACCGGGACTAGCGGCTACAATGAGCAGTTCTTC. Full variable domain (missing parts from reference TRBV5-1 and TRBJ2-1): KAGVTQTPRYLIKTRGQQVTLSCSPISGHRSVSWYQQTPGQGLQFLFEYFSETQRNKGNFPGRFSGRQFSNSRSEMNVSTLELGDSALYLCASSWTGTGTSGYNEQFFGPGTRLTVL.

The chain uses TRBV2 and TRBJ2-1, with D perhaps given as TRBD1 or TRBD2 (5 bases each). Germline V lookup: CDR1 SNHLY, CDR2 FYNNEI. V shed 4 bases and J shed 6 bases, with 16 bases lying between them. The CDR3 has 15 residues. CDR3 sequence: CASSGGSTWGNEQFF. The CDR3 nucleotides are TGTGCCAGCAGTGGGGGGTCTACTTGGGGCAATGAGCAGTTCTTC.

This chain connects TRBV21-1 to TRBJ1-5. TRBV21-1 is reported as a pseudogene. The CDR3 has 17 amino acids. The DNA of the CDR3 is TGTGCCAGCAGCAAAGTGGAGTGTGGAGGGTTGGTGCAGCCCCAGCATTTT. Encoded protein: CASSKVECGGLVQPQHF.

The chain joins TRBV29-1 to TRBJ2-1, with D possibly being TRBD1 or TRBD2 (6 bases each). Trimming cost V 3 bases and J 6 bases, with 15 bases left between them. CDR3 length: 14 residues. Germline V gene lookup returns CDR1 SQVTM and CDR2 ANQGSEA. This CDR3 reads CSVDGGRGFNEQFF. The CDR3, as DNA: TGCAGCGTTGACGGGGGCCGAGGTTTCAATGAGCAGTTCTTC.

This clonotype occurred once. The chain combines TRBV5-1 with TRBJ1-1; no reliable D call. Deletions cut 3 bases from V and 1 base from J, with 10 bases between. CDR1 is SGHRS, CDR2 YFSETQ, per germline. This CDR3 contains 14 residues. The chain's CDR3 is CASSSARGNTEAFF. The CDR3 DNA sequence: TGCGCCAGCAGCTCCGCCCGCGGGAACACTGAAGCTTTCTTT. The full variable domain, rest sourced from reference TRBV5-1 and TRBJ1-1, is KAGVTQTPRYLIKTRGQQVTLSCSPISGHRSVSWYQQTPGQGLQFLFEYFSETQRNKGNFPGRFSGRQFSNSRSEMNVSTLELGDSALYLCASSSARGNTEAFFGQGTRLTVV.

This clonotype was picked up a small number of times. V usage is TRBV5-4 and J usage is TRBJ2-5, with a tentative D call TRBD1 (6 bases). This CDR3 is 15 amino acids long. V dropped 4 bases and J dropped 1 base, with 14 bases sitting between them. Germline CDR1 and CDR2: SGHNT and YYREEE (reference sequence). The CDR3 sequence: CASSIRTGSQETQYF. CDR3 nucleotide sequence: TGTGCCAGCAGCATACGCACAGGGAGCCAAGAGACCCAGTACTTC.